The rows below give T cell receptor beta chains drawn from one sample of a study of blood T cell repertoires in COVID-19. TCRdb's copy holds only in-frame clones and misses some; the assay was immunoSEQ multiplex PCR. The repertoire includes more than 200,000 clones, around 84% of them detected once, and around 5% sits in the top ten. What was sequenced was peripheral blood. The source of these receptors is a woman in her sixties with COVID-19, enrolled during active disease. Each CDR3 is given with its conserved first and last residue. A D gene is named only where the DNA matches it firmly. Not every row has a clone size; where given, it reads once, few, many or a size class.

J gene,clone size,V gene,D gene,CDR3 DNA,CDR3 protein
TRBJ2-7,NA,TRBV27,TRBD2,TGTGCCAGCAGTTTATCCAGCGGGAGGGCCCTCGGGTACGAGCAGTACTTC,CASSLSSGRALGYEQYF
TRBJ2-7,NA,TRBV9,TRBD2,TGTGCCAGCAGCGCTGTAGCGGGAGTAGGTGACGAGCAGTACTTC,CASSAVAGVGDEQYF
TRBJ2-2,NA,TRBV5-4,TRBD1,TGTGCCAGCAGCTTTGGCAGAGGGGGCAACACCGGGGAGCTGTTTTTT,CASSFGRGGNTGELFF
TRBJ2-6,few,TRBV4-2,TRBD1,TGTGCCAGCGGGACAACCGGGACAGGGGGCTCTGGGGCCAACGTCCTGACTTTC,CASGTTGTGGSGANVLTF
TRBJ2-7,NA,TRBV7-2,TRBD2,TGTGCCAGCAGCTTACTGGGACTAGCGAACTACGAGCAGTACTTC,CASSLLGLANYEQYF
TRBJ2-7,NA,TRBV5-6,NA,TGTGCCAGCAGCTTGTCCTCCGAGCAGTACTTC,CASSLSSEQYF
TRBJ1-6,NA,TRBV7-3,NA,TGTGCCAGCAGCTTAGAGGCCGGAGGCAATTCACCCCTCCACTTT,CASSLEAGGNSPLHF
TRBJ2-1,NA,TRBV28,TRBD2,TGTGCCAGCAGCCTTCTAGCGGGAACGAACAATGAGCAGTTCTTC,CASSLLAGTNNEQFF
TRBJ1-4,NA,TRBV3-1/TRBV3-2,TRBD1,TGTGCCAGCAGCCAATTAGGACAGGGAGGTGAAAAACTGTTTTTT,CASSQLGQGGEKLFF
TRBJ2-7,NA,TRBV14,NA,TGTGCCAGCAGCCAAGATGGTCAGGGGCGATCCTACGAGCAGTACTTC,CASSQDGQGRSYEQYF
TRBJ2-1,NA,TRBV10-3,TRBD2,TGTGCCATCAGCTCTAGTCGGGGGGGAGACTACAATGAGCAGTTCTTC,CAISSSRGGDYNEQFF
TRBJ1-1,once,TRBV28,NA,TGTGCCAGCCGACCCCTGGAGGGGGGGCGAGGTGAAGCTTTCTTT,CASRPLEGGRGEAFF
TRBJ2-7,NA,TRBV6-5,NA,TGTGCCAGCAGTTTGGGCACAGCCTACGAGCAGTACTTC,CASSLGTAYEQYF
TRBJ2-1,NA,TRBV6-2/TRBV6-3,NA,TGTGCCAGCATCCCCCGAGGGCTAGCGAGTTACAATGAGCAGTTCTTC,CASIPRGLASYNEQFF
TRBJ1-6,once,TRBV7-9,TRBD1,TGTGCCAGCAGGCAACAGGGGGCTGGCAATTCACCCCTCCACTTT,CASRQQGAGNSPLHF
TRBJ2-1,NA,TRBV30,NA,TGTGCCTGGGCCGGACTATCATATGAGCAGTTCTTC,CAWAGLSYEQFF
TRBJ2-7,NA,TRBV19,TRBD2,TGTGCCAGTAGTCGGGGAGCGGGAGGGAGCTCCTACGAGCAGTACTTC,CASSRGAGGSSYEQYF
TRBJ2-1,few,TRBV6-5,TRBD2,TGTGCCAGCAGCCTAGCGGGACTGAGGCACAATGAGCAGTTCTTC,CASSLAGLRHNEQFF
TRBJ2-7,NA,TRBV6-5,NA,TGTGCCAGCAGTTACTCGGGAGGTCAAAACTACGAGCAGTACTTC,CASSYSGGQNYEQYF
TRBJ2-3,NA,TRBV24-1,TRBD1,TGTGCCACCAGTGACATGACAGGGATGGCGGGCACAACACGGGGTACGCAGTATTTT,CATSDMTGMAGTTRGTQYF
TRBJ2-7,NA,TRBV7-8,NA,TGTGCCAGCAGCTTATTTGGAGACGAGCAGTACTTC,CASSLFGDEQYF
TRBJ2-4,NA,TRBV5-1,TRBD2,TGCGCCAGCAGCTTGATCCCTCCTAGCGGGATATCCAAAAACATTCAGTACTTC,CASSLIPPSGISKNIQYF
TRBJ1-2,few,TRBV5-1,NA,TGCGCCAGCAGCCGGGAGGGGAAACTAAACTATGGCTACACCTTC,CASSREGKLNYGYTF
TRBJ2-7,NA,TRBV5-1,NA,TGCGCCAGCAGGGGTGACTCTATTGCCTACGAGCAGTACTTC,CASRGDSIAYEQYF
TRBJ2-5,NA,TRBV6-6,TRBD2,TGTGCCAGCAGTAGATTACCGGGACTAGCGGCCTCGGGGACCCAGTACTTC,CASSRLPGLAASGTQYF
TRBJ1-1,NA,TRBV18,TRBD1,TGTGCCAGCTCACCACCGACAGGACAGGAGGCTTTCTTT,CASSPPTGQEAFF
TRBJ2-3,NA,TRBV6-5,TRBD2,TGTGCCAGCAACCCAGCGGGAGCGGCAGATACGCAGTATTTT,CASNPAGAADTQYF
TRBJ1-2,NA,TRBV15,NA,TGTGCCACCAGCTCGCCCGGGTCCGTTTTTCACTATGGCTACACCTTC,CATSSPGSVFHYGYTF
TRBJ2-5,NA,TRBV5-1,NA,TGCGCCAGCAGCTCTAACCAGGCGAGGGCAGGAGAGACCCAGTACTTC,CASSSNQARAGETQYF
TRBJ2-1,NA,TRBV19,NA,TGTGCCAGTAGACCCCCTAGAAGCAATGAGCAGTTCTTC,CASRPPRSNEQFF
TRBJ2-1,NA,TRBV7-9,TRBD2,TGTGCCAGCGGAGGGGAACTAGCGGGGAACTACAATGAGCAGTTCTTC,CASGGELAGNYNEQFF
TRBJ2-7,NA,TRBV3-1/TRBV3-2,NA,TGTGCCAGCAGCCAAGAAGCCTTTTCCTACGAGCAGTACTTC,CASSQEAFSYEQYF
TRBJ1-1,NA,TRBV24-1,NA,TGTGCCACCAGTGACCACAGGACCGGTGAAGCTTTCTTT,CATSDHRTGEAFF
TRBJ2-3,NA,TRBV5-1,NA,TGCGCCAGCAGCTCAACAGGTACCTTCGTCACAGATACGCAGTATTTT,CASSSTGTFVTDTQYF